This TCR beta chain was found in a study of type 1 and type 2 diabetes patients. As for the study in general: Participants included type 1 and type 2 diabetes patients plus nondiabetic controls. A total of approximately 20,000,000 paired-end reads came from the whole study.

The PCR template was genomic DNA. Multiplex PCR with 30 forward and 13 reverse primers amplified the TCR beta CDR3. TCRdb re-called the multiplex PCR reads through MiXCR, storing one row per CDR3 protein. This sample has 250,000 or so distinct CDR3 sequences, with approximately 45% found just once. CDR1 and CDR2 (germline): LNHNV, YYDKDF (reference sequence). Trimming took 2 bases from V and 8 from J; bases not matched to a gene: 9. The CDR3 extends over 16 amino acids. This clonotype has a count of ten or more. The clonotype comes from a young man with type 2 diabetes. The specimen was peripheral blood mononuclear cells (PBMCs). The genes are TRBV15 and TRBJ1-4; 9 bases match TRBD1. For the CDR3, the DNA is TGTGCCACCAGCAGACCCGACAGGGGGAGAAGGGAAAAACTGTTTTTT. It codes for CATSRPDRGRREKLFF.